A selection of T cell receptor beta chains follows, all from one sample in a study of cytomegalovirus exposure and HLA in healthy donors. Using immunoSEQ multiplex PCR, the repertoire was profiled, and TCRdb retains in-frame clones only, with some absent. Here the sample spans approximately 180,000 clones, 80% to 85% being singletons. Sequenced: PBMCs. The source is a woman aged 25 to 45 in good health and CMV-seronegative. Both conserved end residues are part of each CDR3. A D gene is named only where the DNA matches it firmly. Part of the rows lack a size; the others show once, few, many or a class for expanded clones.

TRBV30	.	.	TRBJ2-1	CAWSLDRPYNEQFF	TGTGCCTGGAGCCTAGACAGACCGTACAATGAGCAGTTCTTC
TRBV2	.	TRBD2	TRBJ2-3	CASSGGGSQYF	TGTGCCAGCAGTGGGGGGGGTTCGCAGTATTTT
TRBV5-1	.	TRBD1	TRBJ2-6	CASSAGTGSGANGLTF	TGCGCCAGCAGCGCCGGGACAGGGTCTGGGGCCAACGGCCTGACTTTC
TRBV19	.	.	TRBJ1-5	CASSIRPGDSNQPQHF	TGTGCCAGTAGTATAAGGCCGGGAGATAGCAATCAGCCCCAGCATTTT
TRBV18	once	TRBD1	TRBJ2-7	CASTTGYPYEQYF	TGTGCCAGCACGACAGGGTATCCCTACGAGCAGTACTTC
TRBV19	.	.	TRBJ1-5	CATRGQGNQPQHF	TGTGCCACTAGGGGCCAGGGCAATCAGCCCCAGCATTTT
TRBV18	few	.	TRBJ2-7	CASSMDRGSYEQYF	TGTGCCAGCTCTATGGACAGAGGCTCCTACGAGCAGTACTTC
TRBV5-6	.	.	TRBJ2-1	CASSLLGDSYNEQFF	TGTGCCAGCAGCTTGCTGGGAGACTCCTACAATGAGCAGTTCTTC
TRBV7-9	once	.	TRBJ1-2	CSSSFDYGYTF	TGTTCCAGCAGCTTCGACTATGGCTACACCTTC
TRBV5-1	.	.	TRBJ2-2	CASSPSNTGELFF	TGCGCCAGCAGCCCTTCGAACACCGGGGAGCTGTTTTTT
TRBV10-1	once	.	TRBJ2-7	CASTRQVNEQYF	TGCGCCAGCACAAGACAGGTAAACGAGCAGTACTTC
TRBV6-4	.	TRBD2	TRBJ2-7	CASSDGPSGSSEQYF	TGTGCCAGCAGTGACGGCCCTAGCGGTTCAAGCGAGCAGTACTTC
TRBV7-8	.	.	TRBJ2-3	CASSLGAGTSTDTQYF	TGTGCCAGCAGCTTAGGGGCGGGGACTAGCACAGATACGCAGTATTTT
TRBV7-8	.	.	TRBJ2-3	CASSAGQNTQYF	TGTGCCAGCAGCGCCGGACAAAATACGCAGTATTTT
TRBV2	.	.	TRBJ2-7	CASSDGEEAYF	TGTGCCAGCAGTGATGGGGAGGAGGCGTACTTC
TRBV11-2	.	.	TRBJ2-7	CASSLNGYEQYF	TGTGCCAGCAGCTTAAACGGCTACGAGCAGTACTTC
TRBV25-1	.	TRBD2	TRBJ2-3	CASSGKTSGWDTQYF	TGTGCCAGCAGTGGTAAGACTAGCGGCTGGGATACGCAGTATTTT
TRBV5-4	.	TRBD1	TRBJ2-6	CASSFGTGSFGANVLTF	TGTGCCAGCAGCTTCGGGACAGGGTCTTTTGGGGCCAACGTCCTGACTTTC
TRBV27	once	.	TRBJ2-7	CASSLSTRAAYEQYF	TGTGCCAGCAGTTTATCGACCAGGGCTGCCTACGAGCAGTACTTC
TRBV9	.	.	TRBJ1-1	CASSVAKRRENTEAFF	TGTGCCAGCAGCGTAGCTAAGAGGAGGGAGAACACTGAAGCTTTCTTT
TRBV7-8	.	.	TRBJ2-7	CASSYNPSYEQYF	TGTGCCAGCAGCTACAACCCATCATACGAGCAGTACTTC
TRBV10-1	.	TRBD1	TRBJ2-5	CASSAQGYQETQYF	TGCGCCAGCAGTGCACAGGGGTACCAAGAGACCCAGTACTTC
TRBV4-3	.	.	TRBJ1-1	CASSQEILDSTCAFF	TGCGCCAGCAGCCAAGAAATCCTGGACAGTACGTGTGCTTTCTTT
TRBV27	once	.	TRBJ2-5	CASSSLSQGETQYF	TGTGCCAGCAGTTCTCTCAGCCAGGGGGAGACCCAGTACTTC
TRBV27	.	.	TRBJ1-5	CASSAVINQPQHF	TGTGCCAGCAGTGCAGTGATTAATCAGCCCCAGCATTTT
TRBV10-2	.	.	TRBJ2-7	CASSNREDETYEQYF	TGCGCCAGCAGCAACCGGGAAGACGAGACCTACGAGCAGTACTTC
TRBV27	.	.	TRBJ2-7	CASSFGGYEQYF	TGTGCCAGCAGTTTCGGGGGCTACGAGCAGTACTTC
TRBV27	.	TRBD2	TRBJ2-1	CASSLSTSGSYNEQFF	TGTGCCAGCAGTTTGTCAACTAGCGGCTCCTACAATGAGCAGTTCTTC
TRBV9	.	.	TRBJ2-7	CASSVGQGNYEQYF	TGTGCCAGCAGCGTAGGGCAGGGGAATTACGAGCAGTACTTC
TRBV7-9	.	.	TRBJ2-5	CASSLVASGAETQYF	TGTGCCAGCAGCTTAGTGGCTAGTGGGGCAGAGACCCAGTACTTC
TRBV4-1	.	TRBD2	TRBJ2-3	CASSQGDHSGGLADTQYF	TGCGCCAGCAGCCAAGGGGACCATAGCGGGGGGTTAGCAGATACGCAGTATTTT
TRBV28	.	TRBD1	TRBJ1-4	CASSPPSGTGLFF	TGTGCCAGCAGTCCTCCTTCGGGGACAGGACTGTTTTTT
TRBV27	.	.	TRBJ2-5	CASSFFGTRVSETQYF	TGTGCCAGCAGTTTTTTTGGGACTCGGGTCTCTGAGACCCAGTACTTC
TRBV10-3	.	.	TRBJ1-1	CAISELEMNTEAFF	TGTGCCATCAGTGAGTTGGAGATGAACACTGAAGCTTTCTTT
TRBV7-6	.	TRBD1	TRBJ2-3	CASSRGQGSTDTQYF	TGTGCCAGCAGCCGTGGACAGGGTAGCACAGATACGCAGTATTTT